These 8 T cell receptor beta chains originate from one sample sequenced in a study of blood T cell repertoires in COVID-19. The table came from immunoSEQ multiplex PCR; TCRdb's copy has only in-frame clones and leaves some out. The table shows some 300,000 clones, with around 89% occurring only once. Sequencing input: peripheral blood. The receptors were gathered from a woman between 50 and 59 years old with COVID-19, enrolled during active disease.

The count of this clone is one. The J gene is TRBJ1-1, the V gene TRBV30; 7 positions agree with TRBD1. Germline V lookup: CDR1 GTSNPN, CDR2 SVGIG (reference sequence). The CDR3 runs to 12 residues. The J segment lost 5 bases and the V segment lost 5 bases, leaving 5 bases of the junction unmatched. As DNA, the CDR3 is TGTGCCTGGCAAACAGGGGTGACTGAAGCTTTCTTT. This gives the protein CAWQTGVTEAFF.

Comments on this clone: An end of the junction differs from the germline gene, which may be a read error. The chain carries TRBV7-7 and TRBJ2-1; 9 bases are shared with TRBD2. The CDR3 has 15 amino acids. Germline V gene lookup returns CDR1 SSHAT and CDR2 FNYEAQ (reference sequence). The CDR3, as DNA: TGTGCTAGCAGTCCATCTAGCGGGAATTACAATGAGCAGTTCTTC. Translation: CASSPSSGNYNEQFF.

This clone was observed a few times. Other DNA sequences in the same sample also yield this CDR3. The V call is TRBV6-5, the J call TRBJ1-1; D possibly corresponds to TRBD1 (6 bases). The germline CDR1 and CDR2 sequences are MNHEY and SVGAGI. CDR3 length: 13 residues. V was clipped by 6 bases and J by 1 base, with 9 bases between them. The CDR3 reads CASSRGQNTEAFF. CDR3 DNA sequence: TGTGCCAGCAGCAGGGGACAGAACACTGAAGCTTTCTTT.

The chain recombines TRBV7-2 with TRBJ1-5, with a tentative D call TRBD1 (5 bases). The germline V and J ends were trimmed by 5 bases and 1 base, with 9 bases remaining between them. Germline lookup yields CDR1 SGHTA and CDR2 FQGNSA. The CDR3 runs 14 residues. CDR3 residues: CASSDSNSNQPQHF. The CDR3 nucleotides read TGTGCCAGCAGCGACAGTAACAGCAATCAGCCCCAGCATTTT. Looking up the rest from reference TRBV7-2 and TRBJ1-5 gives the full variable domain: GAGVSQSPSNKVTEKGKDVELRCDPISGHTALYWYRQSLGQGLEFLIYFQGNSAPDKSGLPSDRFSAERTGGSVSTLTIQRTQQEDSAVYLCASSDSNSNQPQHFGDGTRLSIL.

V is TRBV7-9 and J is TRBJ1-4; perhaps TRBD1 as D (5 bases). The CDR3 consists of 14 residues. Looked up from germline, CDR1 is SEHNR and CDR2 is FQNEAQ (reference sequence). The V end lost 5 bases, the J end lost 8 bases, and 15 bases lay between the germline ends. In DNA form, the CDR3 reads TGTGCCAGCAGCCCCAGGCAGGGAGGGGAAAAACTGTTTTTT. As protein: CASSPRQGGEKLFF.

This clone has a handful of counts. An end of the junction differs from the germline gene, which may be a read error. V and J are TRBV7-2 and TRBJ1-2; tentatively, D is TRBD1 (6 bases). The germline V gene has CDR1 SGHTA and CDR2 FQGNSA. The CDR3 runs 15 residues. The CDR3 loop is CASSFLGSPGDPGLF. In DNA, the CDR3 is TGTGCCAGCAGCTTTTTAGGCTCCCCAGGGGACCCCGGCCTCTTC. Full variable domain (rest looked up from reference TRBV7-2 and TRBJ1-2): GAGVSQSPSNKVTEKGKDVELRCDPISGHTALYWYRQSLGQGLEFLIYFQGNSAPDKSGLPSDRFSAERTGGSVSTLTIQRTQQEDSAVYLCASSFLGSPGDPGLFGSGTRLTVV.

V and J are TRBV27 and TRBJ2-5; D perhaps matches TRBD1 (8 bases). Trimming shortened V by 2 bases and J by 5 bases, and 21 bases separated the two germline ends. The CDR3 runs 17 residues. CDR1 and CDR2 from the germline V gene are MNHEY and SMNVEV (reference sequence). The CDR3 DNA is TGTGCCAGCAGTTTAGGAGCGGGGCAGGGGGCAGGGGAGACCCAGTACTTC. Encoded protein: CASSLGAGQGAGETQYF.

The rearrangement links TRBV3-1 (or the pseudogene TRBV3-2) to TRBJ2-1, with 7 bases matching TRBD1. The CDR3 length is 17 residues. CDR1 is LGHDT, CDR2 YNNKEL, per germline (reference sequence). V was clipped by 1 base and J by 7 bases; unmatched bases: 13. CDR3 nucleotide sequence: TGTGCCAGCAGCCAAGTTTTCTACGAGGGGGCGTTGAATGAGCAGTTCTTC. Encoded protein: CASSQVFYEGALNEQFF.